These 6 T cell receptor beta chains originate from one sample sequenced in a study of OX40 agonist ivuxolimab in advanced cancers. Libraries were prepared by immunoSEQ multiplex PCR; TCRdb keeps only in-frame clonotypes and omits some of them. The data hold roughly 70,000 clones, with about 85% observed a single time. The sample in question was CD4+ or CD8+ T cells sorted from blood, obtained in a trial of the OX40 agonist ivuxolimab. The receptors shown here come from an adult with an advanced solid tumor such as melanoma, head and neck, liver or kidney cancer.

The V gene is TRBV7-2, the J gene TRBJ2-3; TRBD2 aligns across 9 bases. CDR3 length: 15 residues. Germline V CDR1 and CDR2: SGHTA, FQGNSA. J was trimmed by 1 base and V by 3 bases; bases with no gene match: 2. CDR3 DNA: TGTGCCAGCAGCTTCAGACTAGCGGGCACAGATACGCAGTATTTT. Translating gives CASSFRLAGTDTQYF. The whole variable domain, filled in from reference TRBV7-2 and TRBJ2-3, reads GAGVSQSPSNKVTEKGKDVELRCDPISGHTALYWYRQSLGQGLEFLIYFQGNSAPDKSGLPSDRFSAERTGGSVSTLTIQRTQQEDSAVYLCASSFRLAGTDTQYFGPGTRLTVL.

The rearrangement joins TRBV7-2 to TRBJ1-3; D call uncertain. The CDR3 extends over 14 amino acids. Germline V gives CDR1 SGHTA, CDR2 FQGNSA. Trimming cost V 1 base and J 6 bases, with 10 bases left between them. The CDR3 sequence: CASSLGAELNTIYF. CDR3 nucleotides: TGTGCCAGCAGCTTAGGGGCGGAATTAAACACCATATATTTT.

The chain links TRBV4-1 to TRBJ1-2; D unclear. V was pared by 6 bases and J by 7 bases, with 12 bases between. This CDR3 spans 12 amino acids. The germline V gene has CDR1 MGHRA and CDR2 YSYEKL. CDR3 nucleotides: TGCGCCAGCAGGGTCAGCCGAGGTGGCTACACCTTC. Protein product: CASRVSRGGYTF.

V usage is TRBV18 and J usage is TRBJ2-6; no definite D call. This CDR3 has 16 amino acids. V gave up 2 bases and J gave up 0 bases, with 8 bases separating them. The V gene's germline CDR1 is KGHSH and CDR2 LQKENI. CDR3 in amino acids: CASSPEASSGANVLTF. The DNA for the CDR3 is TGTGCCAGCTCACCAGAGGCTAGCTCTGGGGCCAACGTCCTGACTTTC.

V is TRBV27 and J is TRBJ1-1, with no clear D. CDR1 MNHEY and CDR2 SMNVEV come from the germline V gene (reference sequence). Trimming removed 5 bases at V and 4 bases at J, with 17 bases between. This CDR3 region has 15 residues. The CDR3 DNA reads TGTGCCAGCAGTGAAAGACTGCTCCGGGGCACTGAAGCTTTCTTT. The encoded protein is CASSERLLRGTEAFF.

The J gene is TRBJ2-1, the V gene TRBV6-5, with TRBD2 matching over 9 bases. CDR1 and CDR2 from the germline V gene are MNHEY and SVGAGI. CDR3 length equals 13 residues. Trimming cost V 5 bases and J 8 bases; bases outside gene matches: 4. DNA for the CDR3: TGTGCCAGCAGTCGGACTAGCGTTGATGAGCAGTTCTTC. It specifies CASSRTSVDEQFF.